The 9 T cell receptor beta chains listed next were all sequenced from one sample in a study of blood T cell repertoires in COVID-19 (TCRdb year 2020). The method was the immunoSEQ multiplex PCR assay. TCRdb limited this immuneACCESS table to in-frame rearrangements with V and J called. A share of clones is missing; checked studies link under half to unresolved V genes, and the rest is unexplained. Within this sample are 300,000 to 400,000 clones, with around nine tenths of them counted one time only. The ten top clones hold around 4.6% of the sample. Sequenced input: PBMCs or T cells enriched from blood (not recorded which). Receptor source: a man aged 25-45 years who had recovered from COVID-19.

V usage is TRBV21-1 and J usage is TRBJ1-3; the table's D gene call, TRBD1, was not cross checked with the DNA. TRBV21-1 is listed as a pseudogene. This CDR3 has 15 residues. In DNA, the CDR3 is TGTGCCAGCAGCCGACAGGTTCGCTCTGGAAACACCATATATTTT. Residues: CASSRQVRSGNTIYF.

This chain joins TRBV30 and TRBJ1-2; no clear D. V lost 4 bases to trimming and J lost 8 bases, with 14 bases between them. Germline V gene sequence: CDR1 GTSNPN, CDR2 SVGIG (reference sequence). CDR3 length equals 12 residues. This CDR3 reads CAWIFSAGGYTF. The CDR3 nucleotides read TGTGCCTGGATATTCTCGGCGGGGGGCTACACCTTC.

The rearrangement uses TRBV5-4 and TRBJ1-6, with 8 positions matching TRBD1. In germline, CDR1 is SGHNT, CDR2 YYREEE (reference sequence). The V gene end was trimmed by 4 bases and the J gene end by 9 bases; junction bases not matched to a gene: 9. The CDR3 contains 15 residues. The CDR3 DNA reads TGTGCCAGCAGCCTCAGGACAGGGAGGTCTTCACCCCTCCACTTT. This sequence encodes CASSLRTGRSSPLHF.

The rearrangement uses TRBV24-1 and TRBJ2-2, with 9 bases matching TRBD1. Per germline, CDR1 KGHDR and CDR2 SFDVKD. This CDR3 has 15 residues. With 4 bases clipped from V and 4 bases from J, the junction kept 3 bases outside the gene matches. As DNA, the CDR3 is TGTGCCACCAGTGAAGGGACAGGGAGCACCGGGGAGCTGTTTTTT. It yields the protein CATSEGTGSTGELFF.

V and J are TRBV18 and TRBJ1-6; the D is unclear. CDR3 length: 14 amino acids. In germline, CDR1 is KGHSH, CDR2 LQKENI. Deletions cut 1 base from V and 7 bases from J, with 8 bases between. The CDR3 region is CASSPRETNSPLHF. DNA of the CDR3: TGTGCCAGCTCACCACGGGAGACCAATTCACCCCTCCACTTT.

The count of this clone is one. This chain links TRBV2 with TRBJ1-6; D gene ambiguous. Trimming took 2 bases from V and 7 from J, leaving 9 bases between them. The germline gives CDR1 SNHLY, CDR2 FYNNEI. This CDR3 contains 14 residues. CDR3 amino acids: CASSELAGNSPLHF. Written as DNA, the CDR3 is TGTGCCAGCAGTGAATTGGCCGGGAATTCACCCCTCCACTTT.

This clone was seen only once. The chain has TRBV7-9 and TRBJ2-5, with TRBD2 matching over 9 bases. The V gene's germline CDR1 is SEHNR and CDR2 FQNEAQ (reference sequence). V trimming: 0 bases; J trimming: 4 bases; junction bases outside the gene matches: 3. CDR3 size: 15 residues. The CDR3 here is CASSLALRGGETQYF. The CDR3 DNA is TGTGCCAGCAGCTTAGCGTTGCGGGGGGGAGAGACCCAGTACTTC.

The sample holds a few counts of this clone. The genes are TRBV11-2 and TRBJ2-3; the match to TRBD1 covers 7 bases. CDR3 length: 16 residues. The V and J ends lost 1 base and 0 bases, in that order; junction bases with no gene match: 4. Germline V gene lookup returns CDR1 SGHAT and CDR2 FQNNGV. The CDR3 spells CASSLGGTASTDTQYF. Here the CDR3 DNA reads TGTGCCAGCAGCTTAGGAGGGACAGCTAGCACAGATACGCAGTATTTT.

The J gene is TRBJ1-2, the V gene TRBV30, with 8 bases aligning to TRBD1. The V and J ends lost 2 bases and 9 bases, in that order; junction bases with no gene match: 5. The CDR3 has 12 amino acids. Germline V gene data show CDR1 as GTSNPN and CDR2 as SVGIG (reference sequence). The CDR3 DNA reads TGTGCCTGGAGTCCAAGGACAGGGCGCTACACCTTC. Translated: CAWSPRTGRYTF. The whole variable domain, remainder taken from reference TRBV30 and TRBJ1-2, is SQTIHQWPATLVQPVGSPLSLECTVEGTSNPNLYWYRQAAGRGLQLLFYSVGIGQISSEVPQNLSASRPQDRQFILSSKKLLLSDSGFYLCAWSPRTGRYTFGSGTRLTVV.